The 9 T cell receptor beta chains given below trace back to one sample, sequenced in a study of cytomegalovirus exposure and HLA in healthy donors. PCR primers comprised 60 Vbeta and 13 Jbeta primers. The table came from immunoSEQ multiplex PCR; TCRdb's copy has only in-frame clones and leaves some out. Of 100,000 to 150,000 clones listed, about 71% are singletons. Sequenced material: PBMCs. These receptors were collected from a woman aged 55-70 years in good health and CMV-seropositive.

V is TRBV2 and J is TRBJ2-7; TRBD2 might be the D (5 bases). Germline V CDR1 and CDR2: SNHLY, FYNNEI. V was clipped by 2 bases and J by 0 bases, with 8 bases between them. CDR3 length: 14 amino acids. The CDR3 coding sequence is TGTGCCAGCAGTGAACCGGGATTCTCCTACGAGCAGTACTTC. Its protein is CASSEPGFSYEQYF.

J is TRBJ2-5 and V is TRBV19, with TRBD2 matching 9 bases. This CDR3 is 15 amino acids long. CDR1 LNHDA and CDR2 SQIVND come from the germline V gene (reference sequence). With V trimmed by 1 base and J by 5 bases, 5 bases remained unmatched. CDR3 in amino acids: CASSIGIAGVETQYF. The CDR3 nucleotides read TGTGCCAGTAGTATAGGAATAGCGGGGGTGGAGACCCAGTACTTC.

The table lists this clone with a few counts. This chain connects TRBV6-1 to TRBJ1-5; TRBD1 aligns across 9 bases. V shed 1 base and J 6 bases; nucleotides not matched to a gene: 4. This CDR3 is built from 15 residues. Germline CDR1 reads MNHNS; CDR2 reads SASEGT. CDR3: CASSEGGTGRQPQHF. The CDR3 coding sequence is TGTGCCAGCAGTGAAGGGGGGACAGGGCGTCAGCCCCAGCATTTT.

The chain links TRBV6-5 to TRBJ2-2, with D possibly matching TRBD2 (5 bases). The germline CDR1 and CDR2 sequences are MNHEY and SVGAGI. The CDR3 has 13 amino acids. V lost 5 bases to trimming and J lost 8 bases, with 12 bases between them. CDR3: CASSPGVAGELFF. DNA for the CDR3: TGTGCCAGCAGTCCCGGGGTAGCGGGGGAGCTGTTTTTT.

This clone was recorded only once. The rearrangement joins TRBV19 to TRBJ1-2, with a tentative D call TRBD1 (5 bases). Looked up from germline, CDR1 is LNHDA and CDR2 is SQIVND (reference sequence). This CDR3 region has 17 residues. The germline V and J ends were trimmed by 3 bases and 0 bases, with 17 bases remaining between them. The CDR3 nucleotides are TGTGCCAGTAGTATCGCGGACACTTTACTCCCTAACTATGGCTACACCTTC. As protein: CASSIADTLLPNYGYTF.

V gene TRBV6-5 combines with J gene TRBJ1-2; D unclear. CDR1 and CDR2 from the germline V gene are MNHEY and SVGAGI. The CDR3 contains 15 residues. V lost 0 bases and J lost 6, with 14 bases in between. The CDR3 region has the DNA TGTGCCAGCAGTTACTCTGTCTTATCATCGGATGGCTACACCTTC. Translation gives CASSYSVLSSDGYTF.

The rearrangement links TRBV9 to TRBJ2-6, with D maybe TRBD1 (6 bases). V was cut by 4 bases and J by 4 bases, with 12 bases left in between. Germline assignment: CDR1 SGDLS and CDR2 YYNGEE. The CDR3 extends over 15 amino acids. The CDR3 is CASSSQGSGANVLTF. The CDR3 DNA follows: TGTGCCAGCAGCTCCCAGGGGTCCGGGGCCAACGTCCTGACTTTC. The full variable domain, with the rest looked up from reference TRBV9 and TRBJ2-6, is DSGVTQTPKHLITATGQRVTLRCSPRSGDLSVYWYQQSLDQGLQFLIQYYNGEERAKGNILERFSAQQFPDLHSELNLSSLELGDSALYFCASSSQGSGANVLTFGAGSRLTVL.

In this sample, this clone turned up once. The genes are TRBV13 and TRBJ1-1; D uncertain. The CDR3 extends over 15 amino acids. V gave up 1 base and J gave up 4 bases, with 13 bases separating them. Germline V gives CDR1 PRHDT, CDR2 FYEKMQ (reference sequence). CDR3 in amino acids: CASSLEPAAGTEAFF. CDR3 bases: TGTGCCAGCAGCTTAGAACCCGCAGCGGGCACTGAAGCTTTCTTT.

The CDR3 region is CASSLAQGTLYGYTF. In nucleotides, the CDR3 is TGCGCCAGCAGCTTGGCCCAGGGGACACTCTATGGCTACACCTTC. The gene calls are TRBV5-1 and TRBJ1-2; possibly TRBD1 for D (6 bases). CDR1 and CDR2 from the germline V gene are SGHRS and YFSETQ. The CDR3 extends over 15 amino acids. The V gene lost 0 bases and the J gene lost 4 bases, with 13 bases spanning the gap.